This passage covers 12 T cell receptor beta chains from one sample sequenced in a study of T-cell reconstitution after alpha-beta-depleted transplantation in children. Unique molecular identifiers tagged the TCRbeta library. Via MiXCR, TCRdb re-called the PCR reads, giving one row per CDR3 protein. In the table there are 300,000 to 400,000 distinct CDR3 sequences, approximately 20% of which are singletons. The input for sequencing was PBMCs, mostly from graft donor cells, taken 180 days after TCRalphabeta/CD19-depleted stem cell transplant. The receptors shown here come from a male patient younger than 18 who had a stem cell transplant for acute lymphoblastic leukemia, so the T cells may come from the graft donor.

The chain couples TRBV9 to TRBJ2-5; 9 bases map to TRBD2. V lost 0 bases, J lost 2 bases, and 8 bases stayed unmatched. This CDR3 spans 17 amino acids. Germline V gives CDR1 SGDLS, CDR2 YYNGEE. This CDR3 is CASSVGLAGSLQETQYF. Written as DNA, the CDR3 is TGTGCCAGCAGCGTAGGGCTAGCGGGATCGTTACAAGAGACCCAGTACTTC.

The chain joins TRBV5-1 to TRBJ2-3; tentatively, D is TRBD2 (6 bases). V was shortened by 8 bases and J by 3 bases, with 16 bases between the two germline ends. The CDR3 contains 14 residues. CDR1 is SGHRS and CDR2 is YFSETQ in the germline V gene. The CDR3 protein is CASAEGRPTDTQYF. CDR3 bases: TGCGCCAGTGCGGAGGGACGGCCTACAGATACGCAGTATTTT. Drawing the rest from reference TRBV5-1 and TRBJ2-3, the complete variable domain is KAGVTQTPRYLIKTRGQQVTLSCSPISGHRSVSWYQQTPGQGLQFLFEYFSETQRNKGNFPGRFSGRQFSNSRSEMNVSTLELGDSALYLCASAEGRPTDTQYFGPGTRLTVL.

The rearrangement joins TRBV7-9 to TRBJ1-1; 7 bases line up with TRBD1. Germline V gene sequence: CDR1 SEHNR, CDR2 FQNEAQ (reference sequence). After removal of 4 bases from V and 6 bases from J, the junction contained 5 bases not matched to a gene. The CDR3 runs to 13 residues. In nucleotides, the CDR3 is TGTGCCAGCAGCTCTGACAGGGACGCTGAAGCTTTCTTT. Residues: CASSSDRDAEAFF.

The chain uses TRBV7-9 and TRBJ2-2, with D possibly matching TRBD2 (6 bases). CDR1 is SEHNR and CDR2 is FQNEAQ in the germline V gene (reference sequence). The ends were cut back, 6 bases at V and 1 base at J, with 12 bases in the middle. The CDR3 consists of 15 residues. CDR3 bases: TGTGCCAGCAGACCCGGGACTCAGAACACCGGGGAGCTGTTTTTT. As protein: CASRPGTQNTGELFF.

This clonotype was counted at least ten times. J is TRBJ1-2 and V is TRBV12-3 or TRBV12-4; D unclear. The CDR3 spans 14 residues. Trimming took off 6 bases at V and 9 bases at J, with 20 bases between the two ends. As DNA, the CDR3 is TGTGCCAGCAGCCTCACTGCGCGTCTCTGGAGCTACACCTTC. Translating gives CASSLTARLWSYTF.

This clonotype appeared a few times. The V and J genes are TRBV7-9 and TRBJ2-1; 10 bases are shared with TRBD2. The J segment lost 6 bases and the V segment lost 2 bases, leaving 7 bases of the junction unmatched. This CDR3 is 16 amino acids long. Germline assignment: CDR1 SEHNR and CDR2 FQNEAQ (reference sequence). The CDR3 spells CASSLPGLAISNEQFF. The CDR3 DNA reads TGTGCCAGCAGCTTACCGGGACTAGCGATCAGCAATGAGCAGTTCTTC.

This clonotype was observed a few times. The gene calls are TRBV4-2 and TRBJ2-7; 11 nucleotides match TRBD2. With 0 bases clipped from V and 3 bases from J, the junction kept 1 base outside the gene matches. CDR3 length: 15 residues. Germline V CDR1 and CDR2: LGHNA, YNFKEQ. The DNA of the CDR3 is TGTGCCAGCAGCCAAGATGGGACTAGCGGCTACGAGCAGTACTTC. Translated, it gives CASSQDGTSGYEQYF.

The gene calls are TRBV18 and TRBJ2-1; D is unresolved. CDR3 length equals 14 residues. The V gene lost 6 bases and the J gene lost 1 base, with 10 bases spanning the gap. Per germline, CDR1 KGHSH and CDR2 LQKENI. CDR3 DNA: TGTGCCAGCTCGGTTTGGATGTCCTACAATGAGCAGTTCTTC. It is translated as CASSVWMSYNEQFF.

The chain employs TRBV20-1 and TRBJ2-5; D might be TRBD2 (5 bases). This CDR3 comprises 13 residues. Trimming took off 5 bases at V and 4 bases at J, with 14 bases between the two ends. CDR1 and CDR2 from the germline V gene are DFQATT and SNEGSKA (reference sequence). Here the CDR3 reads CSADGEGRETQYF. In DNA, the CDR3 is TGCAGTGCTGACGGAGAAGGGAGAGAGACCCAGTACTTC.

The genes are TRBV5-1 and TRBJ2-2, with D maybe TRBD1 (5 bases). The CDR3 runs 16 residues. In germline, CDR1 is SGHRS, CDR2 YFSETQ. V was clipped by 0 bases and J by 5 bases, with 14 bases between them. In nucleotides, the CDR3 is TGCGCCAGCAGCTTGGCCCAGGGAAGGGGTACCGGGGAGCTGTTTTTT. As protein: CASSLAQGRGTGELFF.

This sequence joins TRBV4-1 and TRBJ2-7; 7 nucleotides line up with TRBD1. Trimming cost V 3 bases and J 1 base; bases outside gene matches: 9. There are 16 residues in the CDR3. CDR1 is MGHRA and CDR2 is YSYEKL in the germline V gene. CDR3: CASSQRTGSASYEQYF. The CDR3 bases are TGCGCCAGCAGCCAGAGGACAGGCAGCGCTTCCTACGAGCAGTACTTC.

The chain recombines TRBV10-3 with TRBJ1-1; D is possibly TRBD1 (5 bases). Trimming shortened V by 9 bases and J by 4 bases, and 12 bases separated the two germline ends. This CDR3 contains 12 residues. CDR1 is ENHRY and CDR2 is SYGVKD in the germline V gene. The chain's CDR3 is CAMRDAVTEAFF. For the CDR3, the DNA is TGTGCCATGCGGGACGCGGTCACTGAAGCTTTCTTT.